These 22 T cell receptor beta chains were all obtained from the same sample, sequenced in a study of T cells in Graves' hyperthyroidism and ophthalmopathy. RNA transcripts gave rise to amplified TCR beta CDR3 regions. Primed by the HTBI set, a first-round RT-PCR was run on the TCR CDR3. TCRdb re-derived calls from the multiplex PCR reads in MiXCR, one entry per CDR3 protein. The sample lists around 620,000 distinct CDR3 sequences; roughly 50% were seen once. The source material was peripheral blood or thyroid tissue (not recorded which). These receptors were taken from an adult woman with Graves' disease, either hyperthyroidism or ophthalmopathy (not recorded which).

This clonotype was seen repeatedly, ten times or more. The chain joins TRBV10-3 to TRBJ1-1; tentatively, D is TRBD1 (5 bases). The CDR3 sequence is 15 residues long. CDR1 and CDR2 from the germline V gene are ENHRY and SYGVKD. V was pared by 2 bases and J by 0 bases, with 10 bases between. The CDR3 region is CAISENSGMNTEAFF. CDR3 nucleotide sequence: TGTGCCATCAGTGAGAATTCAGGGATGAACACTGAAGCTTTCTTT.

The chain employs TRBV20-1 and TRBJ1-6, with D perhaps TRBD1 (6 bases). CDR1 and CDR2 (germline): DFQATT, SNEGSKA (reference sequence). V lost 0 bases and J lost 9, with 9 bases in between. The CDR3 has 13 residues. CDR3 in amino acids: CSARDQQGSPLHF. CDR3 sequence (DNA): TGCAGTGCTAGAGATCAACAGGGTTCACCCCTCCACTTT.

This clonotype occurred many times. The V and J genes are TRBV7-6 and TRBJ2-5; TRBD2 matches at 7 bases. CDR3 length: 17 amino acids. V gave up 6 bases and J gave up 0 bases; unmatched junction bases: 13. Germline V gene data show CDR1 as SGHVS and CDR2 as FNYEAQ. CDR3 residues: CASSPSRTRRYQETQYF. Here the CDR3 DNA reads TGTGCCAGCAGTCCGAGTCGGACTAGACGGTACCAAGAGACCCAGTACTTC.

The chain combines TRBV12-3 or TRBV12-4 with TRBJ2-6; TRBD2 is a possible D gene (5 bases). V lost 4 bases and J lost 4, with 14 bases in between. The CDR3 length is 16 residues. The CDR3 reads CASSSSAGPGANVLTF. The DNA of the CDR3 is TGTGCCAGCAGTTCCTCGGCGGGTCCCGGGGCCAACGTCCTGACTTTC.

This clonotype was found many times. This chain connects TRBV9 to TRBJ2-6; 10 nucleotides agree with TRBD1. J was trimmed by 3 bases and V by 4 bases; bases with no gene match: 4. Germline CDR1 SGDLS, CDR2 YYNGEE. The CDR3 has 16 amino acids. CDR3 nucleotides: TGTGCCAGCAGCCGGGACAGGGGTCTTGGGGCCAACGTCCTGACTTTC. It translates to CASSRDRGLGANVLTF.

This clonotype was recorded at least ten times. This chain connects TRBV19 to TRBJ2-7; possible D gene TRBD2, 5 bases. The CDR3 is 13 residues long. V was shortened by 7 bases and J by 5 bases, with 15 bases between the two germline ends. CDR1 and CDR2 from the germline V gene are LNHDA and SQIVND (reference sequence). CDR3 coding DNA: TGTGCCAGTACCGATAGGCGAGGGAACGAGCAGTACTTC. It yields the protein CASTDRRGNEQYF.

The chain recombines TRBV28 with TRBJ1-1, with D hard to call. CDR1 is MDHEN and CDR2 is SYDVKM in the germline V gene. CDR3 size: 15 residues. Trimming pared 5 bases from V and 5 bases from J, leaving 18 bases between. CDR3 protein: CASSPSPSLETEAFF. In nucleotides, the CDR3 is TGTGCCAGCAGTCCATCGCCGAGCCTGGAAACTGAAGCTTTCTTT.

This clonotype was observed many times. The V call is TRBV5-1, the J call TRBJ2-5; 7 bases are shared with TRBD2. The CDR3 runs 15 residues. The germline V gene has CDR1 SGHRS and CDR2 YFSETQ. J gave up 2 bases and V 7 bases, and 11 bases lay outside the gene matches. DNA for the CDR3: TGCGCCAGCTCGAGGGAGGGCCTGTTTCAAGAGACCCAGTACTTC. Encoded protein: CASSREGLFQETQYF.

J is TRBJ2-5 and V is TRBV20-1, with a tentative D call TRBD2 (6 bases). Trimming removed 6 bases from V and 5 bases from J, with 13 bases in between. Germline V gene sequence: CDR1 DFQATT, CDR2 SNEGSKA (reference sequence). This CDR3 has 12 residues. The CDR3 is CSAGGAGETQYF. CDR3 coding DNA: TGCAGTGCCGGAGGGGCGGGGGAGACCCAGTACTTC.

This clonotype was picked up a small number of times. The rearrangement joins TRBV12-3 or TRBV12-4 to TRBJ1-1, with TRBD1 identical over 8 bases. The junction had 8 bases not matched to a gene; V was cut back by 8 bases and J by 6 bases. The CDR3 covers 13 residues. CDR3 bases: TGTGCCAGCTGGGACAGGACAGCAGCTGAAGCTTTCTTT. This sequence encodes CASWDRTAAEAFF.

The chain recombines TRBV7-8 with TRBJ1-1; D gene unclear. V was shortened by 6 bases and J by 1 base, with 12 bases between the two germline ends. This CDR3 is built from 14 residues. Germline values: CDR1 SGHVS, CDR2 FQNEAQ. The CDR3 sequence is CASSPRPRNTEAFF. As DNA, the CDR3 is TGTGCCAGCAGTCCCAGACCGAGGAACACTGAAGCTTTCTTT.

The V and J genes are TRBV15 and TRBJ1-1; TRBD1 is a possible D gene (6 bases). V lost 9 bases, J lost 11 bases, and 34 bases lay in between. The germline gives CDR1 LNHNV, CDR2 YYDKDF (reference sequence). There are 17 residues in the CDR3. The CDR3 reads CATADRDKVVLGGSAFF. DNA of the CDR3: TGTGCCACAGCCGACCGGGACAAGGTAGTCCTCGGGGGGTCGGCTTTCTTT.

This clonotype appeared a single time. The chain couples TRBV25-1 to TRBJ2-3; D is uncertain. CDR1 is MGHDK, CDR2 SYGVNS, per germline. CDR3 size: 11 residues. V was cut by 6 bases and J by 4 bases, with 5 bases left in between. The CDR3 here is CASSKADTQYF. CDR3 DNA: TGTGCCAGCAGCAAGGCAGATACGCAGTATTTT.

This chain connects TRBV10-3 to TRBJ1-5; no definite D call. The CDR3 contains 14 residues. From germline, CDR1 is ENHRY and CDR2 SYGVKD. Between the trimmed V and J ends, which lost 10 bases and 11 bases, there was a span of 24 bases. This chain's CDR3 is CATQREKGQETQHF. The CDR3 DNA reads TGTGCCACCCAGCGGGAAAAAGGGCAAGAGACCCAGCATTTT.

At least ten counts were recorded for this clonotype. V is TRBV11-2 and J is TRBJ1-1; no reliable D call. Germline assignment: CDR1 SGHAT and CDR2 FQNNGV. The CDR3 totals 14 residues. V lost 1 base and J 1 base, leaving 7 bases between the germline ends. DNA of the CDR3: TGTGCCAGCAGCTTAGGAATTCGGAACACTGAAGCTTTCTTT. It yields the protein CASSLGIRNTEAFF.

This clonotype has a count of ten or more. This chain uses TRBV4-2 with TRBJ2-7; no clear D. Trimming left V 0 bases short and J 0 bases short, with 9 bases between. The CDR3 is 15 residues long. Germline values: CDR1 LGHNA, CDR2 YNFKEQ. The CDR3 protein is CASSQDRLVSYEQYF. CDR3 DNA sequence: TGTGCCAGCAGCCAAGATCGTCTGGTCTCCTACGAGCAGTACTTC.

V gene TRBV7-9 combines with J gene TRBJ2-4; D remains unclear. The CDR3 totals 17 residues. The V end lost 6 bases, the J end lost 2 bases, and 20 bases lay between the germline ends. Germline CDR1 SEHNR, CDR2 FQNEAQ (reference sequence). The CDR3 DNA reads TGTGCCAGCAGTGAAGGGTTTTCGGCCGACCCCAAAAACATTCAGTACTTC. Residues: CASSEGFSADPKNIQYF. Variable domain in full (rest from reference TRBV7-9 and TRBJ2-4): DTGVSQNPRHKITKRGQNVTFRCDPISEHNRLYWYRQTLGQGPEFLTYFQNEAQLEKSRLLSDRFSAERPKGSFSTLEIQRTEQGDSAMYLCASSEGFSADPKNIQYFGAGTRLSVL.

A word on this clonotype: The junction and the germline gene differ at one end; a read error may be behind it. J is TRBJ2-2 and V is TRBV7-7, with 7 bases aligning to TRBD1. This CDR3 is 15 amino acids long. Germline loops: CDR1 SSHAT, CDR2 FNYEAQ (reference sequence). CDR3 bases: TGTGCTAGCAGCCCGGGGACAGTGACCACCGGGGAGCTGTTTTTT. This codes for CASSPGTVTTGELFF.

The chain recombines TRBV7-9 with TRBJ1-1; D gene ambiguous. There are 13 residues in the CDR3. V was trimmed by 5 bases and J by 7 bases, leaving 14 bases between them. Germline lookup yields CDR1 SEHNR and CDR2 FQNEAQ (reference sequence). The CDR3 DNA follows: TGTGCCAGCAGCCCAGCGTGGGGTGGTGAAGCTTTCTTT. Residues: CASSPAWGGEAFF.

This clonotype was detected ten times or more. The V and J genes are TRBV7-2 and TRBJ2-5; the match to TRBD1 covers 7 bases. The CDR3 totals 15 residues. V lost 5 bases to trimming and J lost 0 bases; unmatched junction nucleotides: 6. CDR1 is SGHTA and CDR2 is FQGNSA in the germline V gene. The CDR3 DNA follows: TGTGCCAGCAGCACCGGGACAGCCAACCAAGAGACCCAGTACTTC. It encodes CASSTGTANQETQYF. Supplemented by reference TRBV7-2 and TRBJ2-5, the full variable domain reads GAGVSQSPSNKVTEKGKDVELRCDPISGHTALYWYRQSLGQGLEFLIYFQGNSAPDKSGLPSDRFSAERTGGSVSTLTIQRTQQEDSAVYLCASSTGTANQETQYFGPGTRLLVL.

The rearrangement links TRBV29-1 to TRBJ1-1, with TRBD1 as a possible D gene (5 bases). CDR3 size: 12 residues. Trimming stripped 7 bases from V and 6 bases from J, with 15 bases between. Germline loops: CDR1 SQVTM, CDR2 ANQGSEA. CDR3 nucleotide sequence: TGCAGCGGGACGTGGGGGGGGGCTGAAGCTTTCTTT. It encodes CSGTWGGAEAFF.

This clonotype was picked up many times. The chain has TRBV20-1 and TRBJ2-7; D gene ambiguous. Germline V gene sequence: CDR1 DFQATT, CDR2 SNEGSKA (reference sequence). CDR3 length: 14 residues. Trimming removed 3 bases from V and 4 bases from J, with 16 bases in between. DNA of the CDR3: TGCAGTGCTAGGCCAATCGAGGCGCGATACGAGCAGTACTTC. Protein: CSARPIEARYEQYF.